This T cell receptor (beta chain) was sequenced for a study of tumor and adjacent non-tumor tissue in lung cancer. Study information: Histology: about twelve adenocarcinoma, a couple of squamous cell carcinoma, 1 small cell lung cancer.

A modified ARM-PCR protocol with three rounds of nested PCR amplified TCRbeta. From the multiplex PCR reads, TCRdb called clonotypes with MiXCR, one entry per CDR3 protein. This table has approximately 120,000 distinct CDR3 sequences, about 75% appearing once. Notes on this clonotype: Antigen unknown.

Study-wide results and limits: Normal lung showed higher cumulative top 100 clone frequency than tumor.

This sample's RNA came from whole unsorted tissue. The receptor was isolated from a woman aged 55-69 years with non-small cell lung cancer. The sample comprised lung tumor tissue.

The CDR3 DNA reads TGTGCCAGCAGTGACTTTGGGGGACCCAGCAATGAGCAGTTCTTC. Translated, it gives CASSDFGGPSNEQFF. V and J are TRBV6-4 and TRBJ2-1; D assignment may be TRBD1 or TRBD2 (5 bases each). Between the trimmed V and J ends, which lost 1 base and 6 bases, there was a span of 13 bases. This CDR3 spans 15 amino acids. Germline CDR1 and CDR2: MRHNA and SNTAGT.